What follows describes a single T cell receptor (beta chain). One end of the junction fails to match germline, which may point to a read error. The use of genomic DNA as template underpinned the TCR beta VDJ and CDR3 profiling. TCRdb ran MiXCR on the reads and lists one entry per CDR3 protein. The table shows about 200,000 distinct CDR3 sequences, with roughly 45% occurring only once. The record originates from a study of CD8+CD57+ T cells in acquired aplastic anemia. Across the study: Sorted CD4+ and CD8+ cells yielded roughly 3.1 ug of DNA on average.

Individuals selected for sequencing had exhibited CD8+CD57+ cell expansion on flow cytometry. Germline V gives CDR1 MGHDK, CDR2 SYGVNS. This CDR3 comprises 15 residues. The receptor was isolated from a human donor with aplastic anemia. Sequences were obtained from sorted CD4+, CD8+, or CD8+CD57+ T cells (not recorded which) from PBMCs. This chain connects TRBV25-1 to TRBJ2-7; 8 bases align to TRBD1. The CDR3 DNA is TGTGCCAGCTCCCCCCTGGGGACAGGTTCCTGCGAGCAGTACTTC. It yields the protein CASSPLGTGSCEQYF.